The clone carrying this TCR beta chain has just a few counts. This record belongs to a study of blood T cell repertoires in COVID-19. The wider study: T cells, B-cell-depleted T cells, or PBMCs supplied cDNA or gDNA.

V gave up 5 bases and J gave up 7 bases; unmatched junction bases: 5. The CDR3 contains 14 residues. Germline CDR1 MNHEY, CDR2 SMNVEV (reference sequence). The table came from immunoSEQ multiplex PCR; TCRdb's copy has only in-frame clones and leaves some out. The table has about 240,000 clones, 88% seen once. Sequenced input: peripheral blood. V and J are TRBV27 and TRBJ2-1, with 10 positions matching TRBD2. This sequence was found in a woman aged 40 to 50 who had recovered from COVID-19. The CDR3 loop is CASSPGLAANEQFF. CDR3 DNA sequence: TGTGCCAGCAGTCCAGGACTAGCGGCGAATGAGCAGTTCTTC.